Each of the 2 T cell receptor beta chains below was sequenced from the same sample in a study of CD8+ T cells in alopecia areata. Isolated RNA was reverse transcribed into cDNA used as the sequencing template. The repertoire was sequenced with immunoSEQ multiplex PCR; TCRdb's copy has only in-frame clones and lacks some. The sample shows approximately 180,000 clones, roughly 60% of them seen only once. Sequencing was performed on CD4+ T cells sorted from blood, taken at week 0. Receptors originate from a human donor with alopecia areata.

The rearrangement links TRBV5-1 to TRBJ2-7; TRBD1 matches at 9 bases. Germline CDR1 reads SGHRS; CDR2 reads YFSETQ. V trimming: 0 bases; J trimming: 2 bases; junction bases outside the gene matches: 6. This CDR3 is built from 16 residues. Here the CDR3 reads CASSLGDRVGPYEQYF. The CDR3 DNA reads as TGCGCCAGCAGCTTGGGGGACAGGGTGGGCCCCTACGAGCAGTACTTC.

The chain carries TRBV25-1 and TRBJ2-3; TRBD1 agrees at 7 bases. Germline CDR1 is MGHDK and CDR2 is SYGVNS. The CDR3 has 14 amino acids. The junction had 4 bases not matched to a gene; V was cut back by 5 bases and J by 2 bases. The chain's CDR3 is CASSKGQYTDTQYF. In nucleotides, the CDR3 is TGTGCCAGCAGTAAGGGACAGTACACAGATACGCAGTATTTT.